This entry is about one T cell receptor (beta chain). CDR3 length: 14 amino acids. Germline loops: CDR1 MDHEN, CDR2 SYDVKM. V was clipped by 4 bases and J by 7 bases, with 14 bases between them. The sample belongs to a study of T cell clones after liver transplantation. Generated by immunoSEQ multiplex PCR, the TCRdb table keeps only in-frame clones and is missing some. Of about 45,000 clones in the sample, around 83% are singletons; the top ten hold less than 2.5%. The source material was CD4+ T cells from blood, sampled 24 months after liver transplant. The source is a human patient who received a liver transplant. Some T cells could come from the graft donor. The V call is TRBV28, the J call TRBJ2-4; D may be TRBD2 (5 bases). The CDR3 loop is CASSSFSPGNIQYF. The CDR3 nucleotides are TGTGCCAGCAGTTCCTTTTCTCCGGGGAACATTCAGTACTTC. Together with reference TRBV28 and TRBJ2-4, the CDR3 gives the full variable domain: DVKVTQSSRYLVKRTGEKVFLECVQDMDHENMFWYRQDPGLGLRLIYFSYDVKMKEKGDIPEGYSVSREKKERFSLILESASTNQTSMYLCASSSFSPGNIQYFGAGTRLSVL.